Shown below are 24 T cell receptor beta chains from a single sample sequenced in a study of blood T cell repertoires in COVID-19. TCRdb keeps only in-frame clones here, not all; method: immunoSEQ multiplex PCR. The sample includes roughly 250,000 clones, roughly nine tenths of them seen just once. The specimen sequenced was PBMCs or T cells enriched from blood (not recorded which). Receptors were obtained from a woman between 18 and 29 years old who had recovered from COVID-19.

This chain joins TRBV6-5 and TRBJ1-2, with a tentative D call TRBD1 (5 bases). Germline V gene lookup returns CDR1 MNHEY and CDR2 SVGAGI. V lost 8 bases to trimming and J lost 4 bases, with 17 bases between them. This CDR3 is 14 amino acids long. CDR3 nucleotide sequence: TGTGCCAGCTACCCACCGGGACTCAGCTATGGCTACACCTTC. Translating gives CASYPPGLSYGYTF.

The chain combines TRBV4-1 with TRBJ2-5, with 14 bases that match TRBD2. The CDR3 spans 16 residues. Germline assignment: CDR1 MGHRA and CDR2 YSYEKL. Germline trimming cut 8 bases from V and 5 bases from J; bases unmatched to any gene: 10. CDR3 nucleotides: TGCGCCAGCCACCCGGGACTAGCGGGGGTGGTGGAGACCCAGTACTTC. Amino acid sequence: CASHPGLAGVVETQYF.

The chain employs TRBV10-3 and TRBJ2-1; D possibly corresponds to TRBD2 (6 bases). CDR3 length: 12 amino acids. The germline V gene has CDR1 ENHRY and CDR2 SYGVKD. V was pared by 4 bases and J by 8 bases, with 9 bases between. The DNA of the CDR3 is TGTGCCATCAGTGCAAGGGAGGATGAGCAGTTCTTC. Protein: CAISAREDEQFF.

CDR3 sequence reads: CASSSGETQYF. CDR3 nucleotides: TGTGCCAGCAGTTCGGGGGAGACCCAGTACTTC. V gene TRBV12-3 or TRBV12-4 combines with J gene TRBJ2-5; possible D gene TRBD2, 5 bases. CDR3 length: 11 residues. Trimming pared 4 bases from V and 5 bases from J, leaving 5 bases between.

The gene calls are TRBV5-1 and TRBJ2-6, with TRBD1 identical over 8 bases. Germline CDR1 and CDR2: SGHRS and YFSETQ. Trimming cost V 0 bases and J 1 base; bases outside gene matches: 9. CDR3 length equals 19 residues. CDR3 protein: CASSLGFGTGTSGANVLTF. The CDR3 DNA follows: TGCGCCAGCAGCTTGGGATTCGGGACAGGAACATCTGGGGCCAACGTCCTGACTTTC.

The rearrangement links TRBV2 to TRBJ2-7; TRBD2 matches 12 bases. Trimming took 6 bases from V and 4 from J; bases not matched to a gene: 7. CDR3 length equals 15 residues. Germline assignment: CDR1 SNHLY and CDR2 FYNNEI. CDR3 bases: TGTGCCAGCAGGGGCCTAGCGGGGGGGCTGTACGAGCAGTACTTC. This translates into CASRGLAGGLYEQYF. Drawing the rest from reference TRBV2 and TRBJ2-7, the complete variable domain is EPEVTQTPSHQVTQMGQEVILRCVPISNHLYFYWYRQILGQKVEFLVSFYNNEISEKSEIFDDQFSVERPDGSNFTLKIRSTKLEDSAMYFCASRGLAGGLYEQYFGPGTRLTVT.

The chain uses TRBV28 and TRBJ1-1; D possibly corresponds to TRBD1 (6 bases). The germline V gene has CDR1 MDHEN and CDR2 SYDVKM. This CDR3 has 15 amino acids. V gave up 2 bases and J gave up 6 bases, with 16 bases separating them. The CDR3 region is CASSLGFGGRAEAFF. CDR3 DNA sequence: TGTGCCAGCAGTTTAGGGTTCGGGGGGCGGGCTGAAGCTTTCTTT.

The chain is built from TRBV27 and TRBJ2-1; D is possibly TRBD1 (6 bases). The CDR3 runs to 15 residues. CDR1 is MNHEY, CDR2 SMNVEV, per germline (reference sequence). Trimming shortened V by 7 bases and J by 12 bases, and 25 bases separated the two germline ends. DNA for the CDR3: TGTGCCAGCACTCCCTCCCCCGCTGGGGGCAGTGGGCAGTTCTTC. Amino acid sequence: CASTPSPAGGSGQFF.

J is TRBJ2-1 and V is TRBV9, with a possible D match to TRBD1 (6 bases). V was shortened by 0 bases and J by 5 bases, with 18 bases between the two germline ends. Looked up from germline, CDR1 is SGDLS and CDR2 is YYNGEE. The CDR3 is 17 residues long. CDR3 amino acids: CASSVAVGQGRDNEQFF. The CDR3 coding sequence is TGTGCCAGCAGCGTAGCGGTAGGTCAGGGGCGAGACAATGAGCAGTTCTTC.

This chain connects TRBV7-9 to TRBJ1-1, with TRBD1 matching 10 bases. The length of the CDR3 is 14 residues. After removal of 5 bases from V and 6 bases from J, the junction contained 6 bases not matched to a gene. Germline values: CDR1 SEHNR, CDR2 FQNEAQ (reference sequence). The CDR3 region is CASSRQGTGAEAFF. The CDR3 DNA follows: TGTGCCAGCAGCCGCCAGGGGACAGGGGCTGAAGCTTTCTTT.

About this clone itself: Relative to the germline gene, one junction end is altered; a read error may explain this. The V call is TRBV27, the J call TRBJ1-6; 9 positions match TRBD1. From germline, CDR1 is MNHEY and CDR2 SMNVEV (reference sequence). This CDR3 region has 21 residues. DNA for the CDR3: TGTGCCAGCAGTTTGGGATCGGACAGGGGACCTCTTAGCTCCTATAATTCACTCCTCCACTTT. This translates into CASSLGSDRGPLSSYNSLLHF.

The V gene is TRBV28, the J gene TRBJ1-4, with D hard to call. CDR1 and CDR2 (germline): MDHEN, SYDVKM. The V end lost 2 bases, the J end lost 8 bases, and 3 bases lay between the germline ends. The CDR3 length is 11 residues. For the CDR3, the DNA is TGTGCCAGCAGTTTACGGGAAAAACTGTTTTTT. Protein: CASSLREKLFF.

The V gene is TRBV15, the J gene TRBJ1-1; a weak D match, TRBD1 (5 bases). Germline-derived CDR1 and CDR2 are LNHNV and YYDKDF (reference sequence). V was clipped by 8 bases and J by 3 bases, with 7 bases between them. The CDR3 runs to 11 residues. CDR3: CATQGHTEAFF. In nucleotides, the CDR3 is TGTGCCACCCAGGGTCACACTGAAGCTTTCTTT.

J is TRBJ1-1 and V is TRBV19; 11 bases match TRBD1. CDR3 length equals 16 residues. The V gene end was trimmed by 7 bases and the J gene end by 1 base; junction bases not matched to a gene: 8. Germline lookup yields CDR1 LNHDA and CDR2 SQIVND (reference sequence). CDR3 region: CASTDRGLLTNTEAFF. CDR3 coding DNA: TGTGCCAGTACGGACAGGGGGCTGCTTACGAACACTGAAGCTTTCTTT.

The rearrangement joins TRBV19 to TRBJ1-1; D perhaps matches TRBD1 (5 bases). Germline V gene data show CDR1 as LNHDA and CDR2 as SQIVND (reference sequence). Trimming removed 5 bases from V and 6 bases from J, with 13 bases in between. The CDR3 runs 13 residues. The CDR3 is CASSSSTVAEAFF. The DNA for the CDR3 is TGTGCCAGTAGTTCCTCGACAGTTGCTGAAGCTTTCTTT.

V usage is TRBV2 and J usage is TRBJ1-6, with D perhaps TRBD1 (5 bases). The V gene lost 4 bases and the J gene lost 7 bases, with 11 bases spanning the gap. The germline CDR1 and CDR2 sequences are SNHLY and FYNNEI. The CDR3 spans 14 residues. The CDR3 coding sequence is TGTGCCAGCAGTGGGCAGGGTTTAAATTCACCCCTCCACTTT. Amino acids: CASSGQGLNSPLHF.

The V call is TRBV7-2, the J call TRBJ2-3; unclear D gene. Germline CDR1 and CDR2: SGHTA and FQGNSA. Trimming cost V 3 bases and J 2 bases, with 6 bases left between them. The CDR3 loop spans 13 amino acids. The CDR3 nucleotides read TGTGCCAGCAGCTTCTCTACCACAGATACGCAGTATTTT. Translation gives CASSFSTTDTQYF.

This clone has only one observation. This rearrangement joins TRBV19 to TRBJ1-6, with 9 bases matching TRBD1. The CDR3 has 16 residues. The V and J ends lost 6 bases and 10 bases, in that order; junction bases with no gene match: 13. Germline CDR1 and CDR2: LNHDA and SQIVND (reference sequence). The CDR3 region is CASRRQGQGGRSPLHF. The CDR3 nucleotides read TGTGCCAGTAGGAGACAGGGACAGGGAGGTCGCTCACCCCTCCACTTT.

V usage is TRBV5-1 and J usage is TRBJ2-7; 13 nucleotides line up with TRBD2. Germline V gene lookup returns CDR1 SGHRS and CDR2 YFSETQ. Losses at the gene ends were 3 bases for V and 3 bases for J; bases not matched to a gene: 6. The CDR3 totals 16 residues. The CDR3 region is CASSWTSGGADYEQYF. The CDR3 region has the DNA TGCGCCAGCAGCTGGACTAGCGGGGGCGCGGACTACGAGCAGTACTTC.

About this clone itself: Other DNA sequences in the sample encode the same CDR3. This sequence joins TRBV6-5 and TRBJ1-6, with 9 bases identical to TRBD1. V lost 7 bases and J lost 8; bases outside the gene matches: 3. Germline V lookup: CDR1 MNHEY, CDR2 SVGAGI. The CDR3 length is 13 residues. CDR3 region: CASTRQGDSPLHF. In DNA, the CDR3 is TGTGCCAGCACCCGACAGGGGGATTCACCCCTCCACTTT.

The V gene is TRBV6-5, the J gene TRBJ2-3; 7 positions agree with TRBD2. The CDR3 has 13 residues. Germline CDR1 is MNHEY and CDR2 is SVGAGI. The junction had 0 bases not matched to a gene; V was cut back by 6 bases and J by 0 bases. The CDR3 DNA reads TGTGCCAGCAGGCGGGGGAGCACAGATACGCAGTATTTT. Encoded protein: CASRRGSTDTQYF.

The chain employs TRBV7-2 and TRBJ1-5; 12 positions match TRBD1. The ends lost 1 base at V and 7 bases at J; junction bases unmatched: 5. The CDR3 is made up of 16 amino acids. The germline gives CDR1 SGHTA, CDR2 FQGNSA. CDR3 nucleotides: TGTGCCAGCAGCTTAGAAGGGACAGGGGGCGGACAGCCCCAGCATTTT. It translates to CASSLEGTGGGQPQHF.

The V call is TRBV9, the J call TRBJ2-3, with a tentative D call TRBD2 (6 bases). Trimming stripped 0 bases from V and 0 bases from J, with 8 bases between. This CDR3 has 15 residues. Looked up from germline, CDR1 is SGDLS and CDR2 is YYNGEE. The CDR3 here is CASSVELASTDTQYF. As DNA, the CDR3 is TGTGCCAGCAGCGTAGAACTAGCCAGCACAGATACGCAGTATTTT.

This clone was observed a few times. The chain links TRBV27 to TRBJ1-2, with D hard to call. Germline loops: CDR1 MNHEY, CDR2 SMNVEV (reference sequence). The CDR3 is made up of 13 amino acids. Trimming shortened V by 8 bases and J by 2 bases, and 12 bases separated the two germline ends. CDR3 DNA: TGTGCCAGCGGGAAGGGCGGGAACTATGGCTACACCTTC. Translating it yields CASGKGGNYGYTF.